This T cell receptor (beta chain) was found in a study of Graves' ophthalmopathy and Graves' hyperthyroidism. Using RNA transcripts, the TCR beta CDR3 regions were amplified. The workflow started with a first-round RT-PCR run with HTBI primers and then moved on to a second-round multiplex PCR. Using its own MiXCR run on the multiplex PCR reads, TCRdb lists one record per CDR3 protein. This table has about 380,000 distinct CDR3 sequences, roughly 14% appearing once. V lost 6 bases and J lost 0, with 12 bases in between. The length of the CDR3 is 15 residues. Germline V gene data show CDR1 as MNHNS and CDR2 as SASEGT. This clonotype came up many times.

The sample was peripheral blood. The gene calls are TRBV6-1 and TRBJ1-5; possibly TRBD1 for D (5 bases). This TCR derives from a woman between 18 and 30 years old with stable Graves' hyperthyroidism. The CDR3 is CASRPGRGSNQPQHF. For the CDR3, the DNA is TGTGCCAGCAGGCCCGGAAGGGGTAGCAATCAGCCCCAGCATTTT.